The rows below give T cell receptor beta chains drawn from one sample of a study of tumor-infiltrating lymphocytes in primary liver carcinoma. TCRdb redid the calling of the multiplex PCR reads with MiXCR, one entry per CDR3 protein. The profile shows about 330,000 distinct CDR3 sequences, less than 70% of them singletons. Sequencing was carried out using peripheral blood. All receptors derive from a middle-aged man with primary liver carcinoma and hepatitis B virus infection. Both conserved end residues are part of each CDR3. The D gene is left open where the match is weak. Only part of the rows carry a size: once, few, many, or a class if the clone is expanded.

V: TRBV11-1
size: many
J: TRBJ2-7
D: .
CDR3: CASSLEQNRVGEQYF
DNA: TGTGCCAGCAGCTTAGAGCAAAACAGGGTCGGCGAGCAGTACTTC

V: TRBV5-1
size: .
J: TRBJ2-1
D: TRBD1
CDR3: CASSFRQGLDNEQFF
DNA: TGCGCCAGCAGCTTCCGACAGGGTCTCGACAATGAGCAGTTCTTC

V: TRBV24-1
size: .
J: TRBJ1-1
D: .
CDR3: CATSDSSYTEAFF
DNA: TGTGCCACCAGTGATTCTAGTTACACTGAAGCTTTCTTT

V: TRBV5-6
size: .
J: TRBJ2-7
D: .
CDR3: CASSQRLSSYEQYF
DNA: TGTGCCAGCAGCCAGCGGTTAAGTTCCTACGAGCAGTACTTC

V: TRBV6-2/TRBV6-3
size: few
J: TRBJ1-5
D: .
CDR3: CASSYSVRTGINQPQHF
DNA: TGTGCCAGCAGTTACTCCGTTCGTACAGGGATCAATCAGCCCCAGCATTTT

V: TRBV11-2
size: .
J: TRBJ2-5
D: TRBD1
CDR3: CTSRMTGGRETQYF
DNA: TGCACCAGCAGGATGACAGGGGGTAGGGAGACCCAGTACTTC

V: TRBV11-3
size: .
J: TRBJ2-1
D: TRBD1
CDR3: CVSSLGQGGYNEQFF
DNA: TGTGTCAGCAGCCTCGGACAGGGGGGCTATAATGAGCAGTTCTTC

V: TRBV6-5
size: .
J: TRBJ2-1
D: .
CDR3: CASSLRGSYNGQFF
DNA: TGTGCCAGCAGCCTTAGGGGCTCCTACAATGGTCAGTTCTTC

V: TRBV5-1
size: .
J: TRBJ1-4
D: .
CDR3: CASSLEQGNEKLFF
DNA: TGCGCCAGCAGCTTGGAACAGGGTAATGAAAAACTGTTTTTT

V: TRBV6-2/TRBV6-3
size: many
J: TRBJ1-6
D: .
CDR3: CASSKESSYNSPLHF
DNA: TGTGCCAGCAGCAAAGAGAGCTCCTATAATTCACCCCTCCACTTT

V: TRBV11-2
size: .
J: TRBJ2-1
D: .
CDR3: CASSLSTHEHFF
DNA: TGTGCCAGCAGCTTATCGACTCATGAGCACTTCTTC

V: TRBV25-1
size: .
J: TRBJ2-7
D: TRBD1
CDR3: CAGSDRQGITYEQYF
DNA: TGTGCCGGCAGTGATCGACAGGGGATCACCTACGAGCAATACTTC

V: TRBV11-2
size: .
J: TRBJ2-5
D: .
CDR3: CASSLATWASANLQETQYF
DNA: TGTGCCAGTAGCTTAGCGACCTGGGCTAGCGCGAATCTCCAAGAGACCCAGTACTTC

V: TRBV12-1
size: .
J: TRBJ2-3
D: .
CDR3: CVSSLYPGETDMQYF
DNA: TGTGTCAGCAGCTTGTACCCAGGGGAGACAGATATGCAGTATTTT

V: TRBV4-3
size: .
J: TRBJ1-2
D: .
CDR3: CASSQPGLGYTF
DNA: TGCGCCAGCAGCCAGCCAGGTCTTGGCTACACCTTC

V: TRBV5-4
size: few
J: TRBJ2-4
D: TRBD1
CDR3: CASSSRQGKNIQYF
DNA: TGTGCCAGCAGCTCACGACAGGGAAAAAACATTCAGTATTTC

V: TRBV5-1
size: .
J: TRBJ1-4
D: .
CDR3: CASSLNLGAGNEKLFF
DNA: TGCGCCAGCAGCTTGAATCTGGGGGCCGGTAATGAAAAACTGTTTTTT

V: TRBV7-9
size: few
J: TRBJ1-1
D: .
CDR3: CASQQGKTEAFF
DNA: TGTGCCAGCCAACAGGGCAAGACTGAAGCTTTCTTT

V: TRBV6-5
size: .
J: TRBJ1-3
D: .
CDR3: CASRVRGAYGDTIYF
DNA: TGTGCCAGCAGAGTTAGGGGGGCATATGGGGACACCATATATTTT

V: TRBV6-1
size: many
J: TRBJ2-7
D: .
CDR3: CASRTGIPPYEQYF
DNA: TGTGCCAGCAGAACCGGGATTCCCCCCTACGAGCAGTACTTC

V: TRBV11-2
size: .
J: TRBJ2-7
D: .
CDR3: CASIVRDESYYEQYF
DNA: TGCGCCAGCATCGTGCGGGACGAATCCTATTACGAGCAGTACTTC

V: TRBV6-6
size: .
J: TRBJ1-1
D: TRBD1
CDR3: CASRPYTGDLTEAFF
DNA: TGTGCCAGCAGACCCTATACAGGGGATCTTACTGAAGCTTTCTTT

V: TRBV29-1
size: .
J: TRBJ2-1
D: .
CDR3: CSIDGLEGVDEQFF
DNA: TGCAGCATTGACGGGCTAGAGGGAGTTGATGAGCAGTTCTTC

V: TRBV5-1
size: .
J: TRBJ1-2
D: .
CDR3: CASNVDGNYGYTF
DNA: TGCGCCAGCAACGTCGACGGTAACTATGGCTACACCTTC

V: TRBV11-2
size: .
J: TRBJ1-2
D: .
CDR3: CASSWGGVSYGSTF
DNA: TGTGCCAGCAGCTGGGGGGGAGTCAGCTATGGCTCCACCTTC

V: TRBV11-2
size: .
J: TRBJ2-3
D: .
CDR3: CTSSFGPLDMQYF
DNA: TGTACCAGCAGCTTTGGGCCGCTCGATATGCAGTATTTT

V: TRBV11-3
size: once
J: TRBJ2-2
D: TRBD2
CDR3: CASSLGLPGRAAGEPFF
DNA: TGTGCCAGCAGCCTGGGACTACCGGGGCGCGCCGCCGGGGAGCCGTTTTTT

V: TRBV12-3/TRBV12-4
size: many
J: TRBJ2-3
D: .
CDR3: CASSSQGNTQYF
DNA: TGTGCCAGCAGTTCTCAGGGAAATACGCAGTATTTT

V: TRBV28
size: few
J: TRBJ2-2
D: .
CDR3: CASSSVGSPVNTGELFF
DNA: TGTGCCAGCAGTTCTGTCGGATCACCTGTGAACACCGGGGAGCTGTTTTTT

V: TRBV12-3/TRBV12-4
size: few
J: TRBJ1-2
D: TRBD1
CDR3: CTSTPQGDYGYTF
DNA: TGTACCAGCACCCCTCAGGGGGACTATGGCTACACCTTC

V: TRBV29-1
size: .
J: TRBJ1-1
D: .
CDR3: CSGRVGLGFQTEAFF
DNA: TGCAGCGGGAGGGTAGGGTTGGGATTTCAAACTGAAGCTTTCTTT

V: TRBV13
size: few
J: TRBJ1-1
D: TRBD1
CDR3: CASSLGPTGWNTEAFF
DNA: TGTGCCAGCAGCTTAGGTCCGACAGGGTGGAACACTGAAGCTTTCTTT

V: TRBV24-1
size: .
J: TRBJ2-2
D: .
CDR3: CATSDFSPGTGELFF
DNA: TGTGCCACCAGTGATTTTTCCCCGGGAACCGGGGAGCTGTTTTTT

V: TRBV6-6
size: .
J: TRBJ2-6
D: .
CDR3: CTSTQGSGANVLTF
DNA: TGTACCAGCACCCAGGGCTCTGGGGCCAACGTTCTGACTTTC

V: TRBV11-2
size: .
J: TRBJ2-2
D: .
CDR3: CASSLARHLRGTGKLLF
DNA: TGTGCCAGCAGCTTAGCGAGACACCTGAGGGGCACCGGGAAGCTGCTTTTT

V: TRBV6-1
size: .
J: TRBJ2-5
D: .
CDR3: CASSEALTRGRAKTQNF
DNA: TGTGCCAGCAGTGAAGCGCTGACTAGGGGGAGAGCGAAGACCCAGAACTTC

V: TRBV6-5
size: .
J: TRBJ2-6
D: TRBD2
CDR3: CASRPGLGVGANVLTF
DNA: TGTGCCAGCAGACCGGGACTAGGGGTGGGGGCCAACGTCCTGACTTTC

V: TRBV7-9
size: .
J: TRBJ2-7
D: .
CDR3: CASSPRGPDDQYF
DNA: TGTGCCAGCAGCCCCAGGGGACCCGACGATCAGTACTTC